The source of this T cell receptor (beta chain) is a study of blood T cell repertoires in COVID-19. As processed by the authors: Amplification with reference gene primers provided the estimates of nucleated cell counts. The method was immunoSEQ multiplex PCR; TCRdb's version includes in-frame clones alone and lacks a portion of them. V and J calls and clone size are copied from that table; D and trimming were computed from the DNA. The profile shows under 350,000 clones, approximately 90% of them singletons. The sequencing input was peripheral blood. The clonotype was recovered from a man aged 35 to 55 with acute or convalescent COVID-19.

The CDR3 DNA reads as TGTGCCAGTAGTATAGACTTCAGGAGCGGCTATGGCTACACCTTC. Protein: CASSIDFRSGYGYTF. The V call is TRBV19, the J call TRBJ1-2, with unresolved D. The CDR3 consists of 15 residues. Trimming stripped 0 bases from V and 4 bases from J, with 12 bases between. Germline-derived CDR1 and CDR2 are LNHDA and SQIVND (reference sequence). The variable domain in full, with the rest retrieved from reference TRBV19 and TRBJ1-2, is DGGITQSPKYLFRKEGQNVTLSCEQNLNHDAMYWYRQDPGQGLRLIYYSQIVNDFQKGDIAEGYSVSREKKESFPLTVTSAQKNPTAFYLCASSIDFRSGYGYTFGSGTRLTVV.